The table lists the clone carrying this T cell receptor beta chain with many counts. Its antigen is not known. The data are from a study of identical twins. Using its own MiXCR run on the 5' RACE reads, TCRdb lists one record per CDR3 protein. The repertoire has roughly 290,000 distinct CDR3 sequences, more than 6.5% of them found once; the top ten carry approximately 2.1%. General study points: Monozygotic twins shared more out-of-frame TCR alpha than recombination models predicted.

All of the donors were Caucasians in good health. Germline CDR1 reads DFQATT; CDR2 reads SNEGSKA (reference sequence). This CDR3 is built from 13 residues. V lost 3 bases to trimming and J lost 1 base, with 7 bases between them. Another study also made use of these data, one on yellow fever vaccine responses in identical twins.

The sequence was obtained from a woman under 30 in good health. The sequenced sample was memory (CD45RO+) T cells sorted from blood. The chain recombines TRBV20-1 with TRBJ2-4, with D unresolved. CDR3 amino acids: CSASGAAKNIQYF. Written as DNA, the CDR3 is TGCAGTGCTAGTGGCGCCGCCAAAAACATTCAGTACTTC.